Following are 6 T cell receptor beta chains from one sample sequenced in a study of CD8 T cells in Susac syndrome. Random-hexamer reverse transcription was applied to roughly 0.5 to 1 ug RNA. One entry per CDR3 protein results from TCRdb running MiXCR on the immunoSEQ multiplex PCR reads. Among 150,000 to 180,000 distinct CDR3 sequences listed, approximately 95% were seen once. Sequences were obtained from CD4+ T cells from PBMCs. These receptors were collected from a human donor with Susac syndrome.

A single count supports this clonotype. The chain uses TRBV5-4 and TRBJ2-7; no reliable D call. Per germline, CDR1 SGHNT and CDR2 YYREEE (reference sequence). This CDR3 has 14 residues. V lost 1 base and J lost 4, with 12 bases in between. The CDR3 nucleotides are TGTGCCAGCAGCTTGTATGCCCGGCCGTACGAGCAGTACTTC. Amino acids: CASSLYARPYEQYF.

The chain joins TRBV29-1 to TRBJ2-7; D ambiguous. From germline, CDR1 is SQVTM and CDR2 ANQGSEA. This CDR3 is built from 12 residues. With 4 bases removed from V and 0 bases from J, the gap between germline ends came to 7 bases. The CDR3: CSVGKDSYEQYF. DNA of the CDR3: TGCAGCGTTGGGAAGGACTCCTACGAGCAGTACTTC.

J is TRBJ1-1 and V is TRBV12-3 or TRBV12-4; unclear D gene. V dropped 2 bases and J dropped 1 base, with 8 bases sitting between them. The CDR3 totals 14 residues. The CDR3 is CASSLFAKNTEAFF. CDR3 nucleotide sequence: TGTGCCAGCAGTTTATTCGCCAAGAACACTGAAGCTTTCTTT.

The chain carries TRBV5-4 and TRBJ2-1, with 16 bases that match TRBD2. This CDR3 region has 14 residues. The V segment lost 4 bases and the J segment 8 bases; nucleotides outside the gene matches: 0. The germline gives CDR1 SGHNT, CDR2 YYREEE (reference sequence). For the CDR3, the DNA is TGTGCCAGCAGCGGGACTAGCGGGGGGGATGAGCAGTTCTTC. Its protein is CASSGTSGGDEQFF.

This chain connects TRBV27 to TRBJ1-2; 9 bases are a match to TRBD1. Losses at the gene ends were 5 bases for V and 3 bases for J; bases not matched to a gene: 10. Germline-derived CDR1 and CDR2 are MNHEY and SMNVEV (reference sequence). The CDR3 spans 16 residues. The CDR3 sequence: CASSPWGTGTDYGYTF. In DNA, the CDR3 is TGTGCCAGCAGTCCCTGGGGGACAGGGACGGACTATGGCTACACCTTC.

The chain is built from TRBV6-5 and TRBJ2-1, with D unresolved. CDR1 is MNHEY and CDR2 is SVGAGI in the germline V gene. V lost 6 bases and J lost 1, with 7 bases in between. The CDR3 extends over 13 amino acids. The CDR3 loop reads CASRSESYNEQFF. The CDR3 DNA reads TGTGCCAGCAGATCAGAGTCCTACAATGAGCAGTTCTTC.